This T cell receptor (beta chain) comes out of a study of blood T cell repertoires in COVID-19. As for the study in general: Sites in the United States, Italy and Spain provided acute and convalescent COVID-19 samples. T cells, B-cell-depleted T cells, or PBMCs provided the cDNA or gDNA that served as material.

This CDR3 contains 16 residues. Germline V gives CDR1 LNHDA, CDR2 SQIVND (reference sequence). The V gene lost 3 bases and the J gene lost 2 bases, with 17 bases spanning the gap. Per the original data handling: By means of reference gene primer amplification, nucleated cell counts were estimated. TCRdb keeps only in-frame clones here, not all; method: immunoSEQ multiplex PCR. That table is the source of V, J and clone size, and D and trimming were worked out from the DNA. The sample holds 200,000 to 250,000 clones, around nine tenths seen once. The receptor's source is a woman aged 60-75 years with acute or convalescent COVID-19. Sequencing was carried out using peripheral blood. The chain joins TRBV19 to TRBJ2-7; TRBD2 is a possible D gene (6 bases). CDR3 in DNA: TGTGCCAGTAGTATGCAGTGGGGAGGCGGCACCTACGAGCAGTACTTC. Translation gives CASSMQWGGGTYEQYF.